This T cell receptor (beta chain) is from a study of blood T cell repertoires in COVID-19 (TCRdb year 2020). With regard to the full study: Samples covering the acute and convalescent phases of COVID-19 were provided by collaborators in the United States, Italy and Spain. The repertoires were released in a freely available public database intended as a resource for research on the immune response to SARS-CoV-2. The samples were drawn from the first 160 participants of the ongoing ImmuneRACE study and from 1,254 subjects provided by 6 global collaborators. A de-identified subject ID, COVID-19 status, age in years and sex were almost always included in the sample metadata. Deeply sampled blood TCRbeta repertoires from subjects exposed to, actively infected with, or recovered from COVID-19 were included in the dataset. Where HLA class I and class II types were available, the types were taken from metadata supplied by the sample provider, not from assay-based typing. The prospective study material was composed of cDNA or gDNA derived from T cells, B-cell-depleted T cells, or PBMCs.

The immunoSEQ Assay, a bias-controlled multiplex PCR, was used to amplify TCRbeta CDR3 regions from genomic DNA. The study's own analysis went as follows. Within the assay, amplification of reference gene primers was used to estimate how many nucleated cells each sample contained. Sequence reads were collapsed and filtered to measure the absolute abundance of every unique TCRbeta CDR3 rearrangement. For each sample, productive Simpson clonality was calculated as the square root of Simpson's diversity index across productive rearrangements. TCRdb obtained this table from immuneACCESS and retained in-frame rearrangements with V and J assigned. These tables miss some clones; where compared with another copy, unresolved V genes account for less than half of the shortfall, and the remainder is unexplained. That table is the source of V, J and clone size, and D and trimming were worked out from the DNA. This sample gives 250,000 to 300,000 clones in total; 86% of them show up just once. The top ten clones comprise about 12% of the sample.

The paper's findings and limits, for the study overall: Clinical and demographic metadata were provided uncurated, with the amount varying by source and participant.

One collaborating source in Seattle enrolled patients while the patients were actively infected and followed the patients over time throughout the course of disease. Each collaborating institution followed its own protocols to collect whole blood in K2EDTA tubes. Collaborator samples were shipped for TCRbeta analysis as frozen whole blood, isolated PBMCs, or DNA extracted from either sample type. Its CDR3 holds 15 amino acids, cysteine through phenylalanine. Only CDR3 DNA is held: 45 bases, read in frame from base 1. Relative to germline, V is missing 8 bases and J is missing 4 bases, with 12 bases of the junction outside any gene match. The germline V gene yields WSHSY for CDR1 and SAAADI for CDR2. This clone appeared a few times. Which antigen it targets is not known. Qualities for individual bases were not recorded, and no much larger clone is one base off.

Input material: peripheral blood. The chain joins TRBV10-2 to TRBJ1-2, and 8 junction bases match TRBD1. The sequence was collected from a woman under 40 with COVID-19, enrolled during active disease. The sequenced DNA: TGCGCCAGCGCTGCTGGACAGGGAGGAGGCTATGGCTACACCTTC. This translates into CASAAGQGGGYGYTF.